The 21 T cell receptor beta chains in this list originate from one sample, sequenced in a study of blood T cell repertoires in COVID-19. Here immunoSEQ multiplex PCR was the method, and the copy in TCRdb shows in-frame clones only, minus some. This sample yields roughly 30,000 clones, of which about 84% are seen a single time; 16% belongs to the top ten. The sequenced sample consisted of peripheral blood. The receptor source for this set is a woman in her sixties with acute or convalescent COVID-19.

The V call is TRBV2, the J call TRBJ1-2; weak D call: TRBD1 (5 bases). CDR1 SNHLY and CDR2 FYNNEI come from the germline V gene. This CDR3 is 16 amino acids long. V was shortened by 2 bases and J by 4 bases, with 17 bases between the two germline ends. The CDR3 loop is CASSEQHIGGTYGYTF. The CDR3 coding sequence is TGTGCCAGCAGTGAACAACATATCGGGGGGACCTATGGCTACACCTTC.

V gene TRBV5-1 combines with J gene TRBJ2-5, with 7 bases that match TRBD1. J lost 2 bases, V lost 2 bases, and 3 bases had no gene match. Germline V CDR1 and CDR2: SGHRS, YFSETQ. The CDR3 sequence is 14 residues long. CDR3 nucleotides: TGCGCCAGCAGCTTTCGGACAGGTCAAGAGACCCAGTACTTC. Translated, it gives CASSFRTGQETQYF.

This clone was seen once. CDR3 in amino acids: CASSQGQETQYF. The CDR3 region has the DNA TGTGCCAGCAGCCAGGGCCAGGAGACCCAGTACTTC. The J gene is TRBJ2-5, the V gene TRBV4-2; D gene ambiguous. Trimming shortened V by 3 bases and J by 5 bases, and 7 bases separated the two germline ends. This CDR3 is 12 amino acids long. The germline CDR1 and CDR2 sequences are LGHNA and YNFKEQ.

The V and J genes are TRBV30 and TRBJ1-6, with 7 bases fitting TRBD1. This CDR3 is built from 17 residues. V gave up 4 bases and J gave up 7 bases; unmatched junction bases: 16. Germline V gene lookup returns CDR1 GTSNPN and CDR2 SVGIG (reference sequence). CDR3 protein: CAWTVHVSRQGNSPLHF. CDR3 in DNA: TGTGCCTGGACCGTCCACGTGAGCCGACAGGGAAATTCACCCCTCCACTTT.

This clone was observed a single time. The junction departs from germline at one end; a sequencing error may be responsible. The chain employs TRBV12-3 or TRBV12-4 and TRBJ2-7, with D hard to call. The CDR3 totals 10 residues. The CDR3 bases are TGTGCCAGCGGCACCCCCGAGCGGTACTTC. Protein sequence: CASGTPERYF.

This chain joins TRBV5-8 and TRBJ1-1; D gene ambiguous. Germline V gene sequence: CDR1 SGHTS, CDR2 YDEGEE. V lost 0 bases and J 8 bases, leaving 5 bases between the germline ends. The CDR3 is 11 amino acids. CDR3 in amino acids: CASSLVREAFF. The CDR3 DNA follows: TGTGCCAGCAGCTTGGTGCGGGAAGCTTTCTTT.

V gene TRBV10-2 combines with J gene TRBJ2-2; 9 bases match TRBD2. This CDR3 is built from 17 residues. Trimming cost V 3 bases and J 0 bases; bases outside gene matches: 5. The germline V gene has CDR1 WSHSY and CDR2 SAAADI. The CDR3 protein is CASSDRAGGANTGELFF. In DNA, the CDR3 is TGCGCCAGCAGTGACCGAGCGGGGGGAGCGAACACCGGGGAGCTGTTTTTT.

This chain joins TRBV3-1 (or the pseudogene TRBV3-2) and TRBJ1-5; D remains ambiguous. V gave up 1 base and J gave up 3 bases, with 7 bases separating them. The CDR3 extends over 14 amino acids. Germline-derived CDR1 and CDR2 are LGHDT and YNNKEL (reference sequence). The CDR3 coding sequence is TGTGCCAGCAGCCAAGGGCAGATCAATCAGCCCCAGCATTTT. Its translation: CASSQGQINQPQHF.

J is TRBJ2-3 and V is TRBV7-3; 8 bases are shared with TRBD1. Germline CDR1 and CDR2: SGHTA and FQGTGA. This CDR3 comprises 14 residues. J gave up 3 bases and V 3 bases, and 2 bases lay outside the gene matches. The CDR3 spells CASSLQGATDTQYF. Written as DNA, the CDR3 is TGTGCCAGCAGCTTGCAGGGGGCTACAGATACGCAGTATTTT.

The chain carries TRBV25-1 and TRBJ2-1; tentative D call: TRBD1 (7 bases). The V and J ends lost 0 bases and 4 bases respectively, with 13 bases between them. Per the germline V gene, CDR1 is MGHDK and CDR2 is SYGVNS. This CDR3 has 16 amino acids. This chain's CDR3 is CASSEYGGTAYNEQFF. The CDR3 DNA reads TGTGCCAGCAGTGAATATGGGGGGACAGCATACAATGAGCAGTTCTTC.

This chain joins TRBV28 and TRBJ1-1, with D unresolved. This CDR3 region has 15 residues. Germline V CDR1 and CDR2: MDHEN, SYDVKM. V was cut by 2 bases and J by 6 bases, with 16 bases left in between. CDR3 region: CASSLVSLVRAEAFF. CDR3 DNA sequence: TGTGCCAGCAGTTTAGTTAGCCTAGTTCGCGCTGAAGCTTTCTTT.

Only a few counts were recorded for this clone. The chain has TRBV5-1 and TRBJ2-2; 8 positions agree with TRBD2. CDR1 is SGHRS and CDR2 is YFSETQ in the germline V gene. This CDR3 is built from 15 residues. The V and J ends lost 4 bases and 4 bases, in that order; junction bases with no gene match: 6. CDR3 sequence: CASSARSGGTGELFF. CDR3 coding DNA: TGCGCCAGCAGCGCGAGGAGCGGGGGCACCGGGGAGCTGTTTTTT. Full variable domain (rest looked up from reference TRBV5-1 and TRBJ2-2): KAGVTQTPRYLIKTRGQQVTLSCSPISGHRSVSWYQQTPGQGLQFLFEYFSETQRNKGNFPGRFSGRQFSNSRSEMNVSTLELGDSALYLCASSARSGGTGELFFGEGSRLTVL.

This clone was recorded a few times. The chain joins TRBV27 to TRBJ1-1; tentatively, D is TRBD1 (6 bases). This CDR3 is 14 amino acids long. Trimming removed 5 bases at V and 6 bases at J, with 16 bases between. Germline values: CDR1 MNHEY, CDR2 SMNVEV (reference sequence). The CDR3 region is CASSPLGGAPEAFF. The CDR3 DNA reads as TGTGCCAGCAGTCCACTTGGGGGGGCCCCTGAAGCTTTCTTT.

The chain links TRBV5-1 to TRBJ1-5; D remains ambiguous. V lost 3 bases and J lost 4, with 11 bases in between. The CDR3 loop spans 14 amino acids. Germline CDR1 is SGHRS and CDR2 is YFSETQ. CDR3 coding DNA: TGCGCCAGCAGCTCCGGTACCCCAAATCAGCCCCAGCATTTT. Amino acid sequence: CASSSGTPNQPQHF.

The chain has TRBV10-3 and TRBJ2-2; 11 bases line up with TRBD1. Germline assignment: CDR1 ENHRY and CDR2 SYGVKD. Trimming at V came to 11 bases and at J to 7 bases, leaving 9 bases not matched to a gene. The CDR3 length is 14 residues. DNA of the CDR3: TGTGCCGCTGGTGGGACAGGGGGGATCGGGGAGCTGTTTTTT. Protein: CAAGGTGGIGELFF.

The J gene is TRBJ2-1, the V gene TRBV30; unclear D gene. Trimming stripped 8 bases from V and 1 base from J, with 6 bases between. CDR3 size: 11 residues. In germline, CDR1 is GTSNPN, CDR2 SVGIG (reference sequence). The CDR3 sequence is CAHLSYNEQFF. The CDR3 nucleotides read TGTGCCCATTTGTCCTACAATGAGCAGTTCTTC.

This clone was observed a single time. The rearrangement links TRBV5-4 to TRBJ2-7, with D hard to call. Germline CDR1 and CDR2: SGHNT and YYREEE (reference sequence). The length of the CDR3 is 13 residues. V was shortened by 2 bases and J by 3 bases, with 9 bases between the two germline ends. In DNA form, the CDR3 reads TGTGCCAGCAGCTTATCAGGATTCTACGAGCAGTACTTC. It yields the protein CASSLSGFYEQYF.

The V call is TRBV7-9, the J call TRBJ2-1; 8 nucleotides line up with TRBD2. CDR3 length: 15 amino acids. Germline V gene data show CDR1 as SEHNR and CDR2 as FQNEAQ (reference sequence). V shed 4 bases and J 8 bases; nucleotides not matched to a gene: 10. CDR3 bases: TGTGCCAGCAGCTCCCGAAGCGGGGGTCCCTATGAGCAGTTCTTC. Amino acids: CASSSRSGGPYEQFF.

V and J are TRBV7-9 and TRBJ2-3, with a tentative D call TRBD2 (5 bases). Germline V lookup: CDR1 SEHNR, CDR2 FQNEAQ (reference sequence). Trimming took 6 bases from V and 6 from J, leaving 16 bases between them. This CDR3 spans 14 amino acids. CDR3 amino acids: CASRPRTLADTQYF. DNA for the CDR3: TGTGCCAGCAGACCCCGGACTTTGGCGGATACGCAGTATTTT.

V is TRBV18 and J is TRBJ2-1; 9 nucleotides align to TRBD2. CDR3 size: 16 residues. V was clipped by 6 bases and J by 7 bases; unmatched bases: 13. Germline V gene data show CDR1 as KGHSH and CDR2 as LQKENI. The CDR3 protein is CASSPGVAGEDNEQFF. In DNA form, the CDR3 reads TGTGCCAGCTCTCCCGGGGTAGCGGGGGAAGATAATGAGCAGTTCTTC. The full variable domain, with the rest looked up from reference TRBV18 and TRBJ2-1, is NAGVMQNPRHLVRRRGQEARLRCSPMKGHSHVYWYRQLPEEGLKFMVYLQKENIIDESGMPKERFSAEFPKEGPSILRIQQVVRGDSAAYFCASSPGVAGEDNEQFFGPGTRLTVL.

The rearrangement uses TRBV18 and TRBJ1-1; weak D call: TRBD1 (5 bases). The CDR3 has 13 residues. The germline V and J ends were trimmed by 3 bases and 0 bases, with 5 bases remaining between them. CDR1 is KGHSH and CDR2 is LQKENI in the germline V gene. The chain's CDR3 is CASSPTVNTEAFF. The CDR3 bases are TGTGCCAGCTCACCGACAGTGAACACTGAAGCTTTCTTT.